This T cell receptor (beta chain) was captured by sequencing in a study of blood T cells in healthy people across ages. PCR was performed a second time for about 7 to 12 cycles using a sample-barcoded 5' primer and a J-beta primer mix. TCRdb re-derived calls from the 5' RACE reads in MiXCR, one entry per CDR3 protein. This table holds about 1.6 million distinct CDR3 sequences, about 31% found once. Aged about 6 to 90, donors were systemically healthy Caucasians from Russia. The CDR3 extends over 14 amino acids. Germline V gene sequence: CDR1 LGHDT, CDR2 YNNKEL (reference sequence). Trimming took off 1 base at V and 3 bases at J, with 10 bases between the two ends. Only a few counts were recorded for this clonotype.

The receptor's source is a woman between 25 and 40 years old in good health. The chain joins TRBV3-1 to TRBJ2-7; D gene unclear. Sequenced sample: blood. As DNA, the CDR3 is TGTGCCAGCAGCCAAGTAAGCTTGCGCTACGAGCAGTACTTC. Translation: CASSQVSLRYEQYF.